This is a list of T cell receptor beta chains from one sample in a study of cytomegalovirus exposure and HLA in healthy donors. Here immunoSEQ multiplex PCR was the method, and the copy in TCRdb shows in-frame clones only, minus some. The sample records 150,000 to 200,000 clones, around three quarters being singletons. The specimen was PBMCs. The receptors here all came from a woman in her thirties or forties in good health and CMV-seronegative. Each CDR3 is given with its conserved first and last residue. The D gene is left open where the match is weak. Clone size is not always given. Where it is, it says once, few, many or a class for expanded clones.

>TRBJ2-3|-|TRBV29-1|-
CSADSSPYTQYF
TGCAGCGCGGACAGCAGCCCATATACGCAGTATTTT
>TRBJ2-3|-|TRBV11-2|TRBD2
CASSMGTSGGPTDTQYF
TGTGCCAGCAGCATGGGGACTAGCGGGGGGCCTACAGATACGCAGTATTTT
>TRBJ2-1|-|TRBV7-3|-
CASSLMSQGGIDNEQFF
TGTGCCAGCAGCTTAATGTCCCAGGGAGGCATCGACAATGAGCAGTTCTTC
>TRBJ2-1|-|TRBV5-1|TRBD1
CASSLTLRQGAGEQFF
TGCGCCAGCAGCTTGACCCTCAGGCAGGGGGCGGGGGAGCAGTTCTTC
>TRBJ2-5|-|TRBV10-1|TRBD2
CASSESGTSMETQYF
TGCGCCAGCAGTGAATCCGGGACTAGCATGGAGACCCAGTACTTC
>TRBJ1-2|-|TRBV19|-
CASSAGDYGYTF
TGTGCCAGTTCAGCAGGGGACTATGGCTACACCTTC
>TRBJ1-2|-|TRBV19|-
CASSNQRGTNYGYTF
TGTGCCAGTAGTAATCAGCGGGGGACTAACTATGGCTACACCTTC
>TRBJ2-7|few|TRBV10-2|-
CASSGETYEQYF
TGCGCCAGCTCAGGGGAGACCTACGAGCAGTACTTC
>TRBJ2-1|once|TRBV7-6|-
CASSLGGGEADEQFF
TGTGCCAGCAGCTTAGGGGGCGGGGAGGCGGATGAGCAGTTCTTC
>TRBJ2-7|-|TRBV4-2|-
CASSQVVRGLYEQYF
TGTGCCAGCAGCCAGGTTGTAAGGGGCTTATACGAGCAGTACTTC
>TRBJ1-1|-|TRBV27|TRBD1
CASRTGNWYTNTEAFF
TGTGCCAGCAGGACAGGGAACTGGTATACGAACACTGAAGCTTTCTTT
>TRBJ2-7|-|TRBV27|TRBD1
CASSLKQGYSYEQYF
TGTGCCAGCAGTTTAAAACAGGGGTACTCCTACGAGCAGTACTTC
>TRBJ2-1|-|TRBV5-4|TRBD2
CASSGTSGGAGWGEQFF
TGTGCCAGCAGCGGGACTAGCGGGGGGGCCGGATGGGGAGAGCAGTTCTTC
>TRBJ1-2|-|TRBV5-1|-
CASSLVGTNYGYTF
TGCGCCAGCAGCTTGGTCGGGACTAACTATGGCTACACCTTC
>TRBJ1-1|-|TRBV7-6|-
CASSRSVNTEAFF
TGTGCCAGCAGCCGCTCGGTGAACACTGAAGCTTTCTTT
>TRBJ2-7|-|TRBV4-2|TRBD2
CASSPLQLAGASYEQYF
TGTGCCAGCAGCCCCCTCCAACTAGCGGGGGCCTCCTACGAGCAGTACTTC
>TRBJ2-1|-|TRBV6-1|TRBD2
CASSPGLAGGNEQFF
TGTGCCAGCAGTCCAGGACTAGCGGGGGGCAATGAGCAGTTCTTC
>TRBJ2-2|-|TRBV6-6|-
CASRPGTGVTGELFF
TGTGCCAGCAGACCCGGGACTGGAGTCACCGGGGAGCTGTTTTTT
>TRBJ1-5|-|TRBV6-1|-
CASNAGPVNQPQHF
TGTGCCAGCAATGCGGGTCCGGTAAATCAGCCCCAGCATTTT
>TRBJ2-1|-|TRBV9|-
CASSVRPKQGNEQFF
TGTGCCAGCAGCGTAAGGCCTAAGCAGGGGAATGAGCAGTTCTTC
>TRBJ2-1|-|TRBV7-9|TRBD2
CASSFTSGGPLGVDEQFF
TGTGCCAGCAGCTTTACCAGCGGGGGGCCCTTAGGAGTCGATGAGCAGTTCTTC
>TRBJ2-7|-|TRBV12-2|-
CASRPPLGIRDSSYEQYF
TGTGCAAGTCGCCCCCCTCTGGGTATTCGGGACAGTTCCTACGAGCAGTACTTC
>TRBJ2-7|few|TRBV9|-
CASSPRTNSYEQYF
TGTGCCAGCAGCCCAAGGACAAATTCCTACGAGCAGTACTTC
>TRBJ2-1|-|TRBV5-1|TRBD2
CASSLIAGEGDNEQFF
TGCGCCAGCAGCTTAATAGCGGGGGAAGGGGACAATGAGCAGTTCTTC
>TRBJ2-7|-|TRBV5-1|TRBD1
CASSSRDRGSYEQYF
TGCGCCAGCAGCTCCCGGGACAGGGGTTCCTACGAGCAGTACTTC
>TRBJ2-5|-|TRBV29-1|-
CSVDHRGKTQWGETQYF
TGCAGCGTTGATCACCGGGGGAAGACCCAATGGGGAGAGACCCAGTACTTC
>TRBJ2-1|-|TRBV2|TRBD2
CASSAGLAAAPDNEQFF
TGTGCCAGCAGTGCCGGACTAGCGGCTGCCCCCGACAATGAGCAGTTCTTC